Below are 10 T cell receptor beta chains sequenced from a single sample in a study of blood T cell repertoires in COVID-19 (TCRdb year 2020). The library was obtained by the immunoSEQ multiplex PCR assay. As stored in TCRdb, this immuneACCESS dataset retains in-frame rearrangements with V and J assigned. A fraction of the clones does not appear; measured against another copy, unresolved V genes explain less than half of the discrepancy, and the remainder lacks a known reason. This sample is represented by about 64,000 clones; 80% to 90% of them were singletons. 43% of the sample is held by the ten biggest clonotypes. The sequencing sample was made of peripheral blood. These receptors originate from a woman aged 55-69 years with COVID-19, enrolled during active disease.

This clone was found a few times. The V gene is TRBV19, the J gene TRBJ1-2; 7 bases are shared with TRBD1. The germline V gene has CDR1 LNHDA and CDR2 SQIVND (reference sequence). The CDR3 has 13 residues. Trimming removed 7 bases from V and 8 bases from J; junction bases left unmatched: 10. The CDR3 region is CASNPGQVPGYTF. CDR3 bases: TGTGCCAGTAACCCCGGACAGGTCCCCGGCTACACCTTC.

The CDR3 region is CASSGLNYGYTF. The CDR3 DNA reads as TGTGCCAGCAGTGGACTTAACTATGGCTACACCTTC. The chain carries TRBV2 and TRBJ1-2; no clear D. CDR1 SNHLY and CDR2 FYNNEI come from the germline V gene. Between the trimmed V and J ends, which lost 4 bases and 1 base, there was a span of 4 bases. The CDR3 loop spans 12 amino acids.

The CDR3 loop is CASSSRTSGDTNTQYF. In DNA form, the CDR3 reads TGTGCCAGCAGCTCACGGACTAGCGGGGATACCAATACGCAGTATTTT. The J gene is TRBJ2-3, the V gene TRBV7-8; TRBD2 aligns across 12 bases. Germline lookup yields CDR1 SGHVS and CDR2 FQNEAQ. V shed 4 bases, J shed 7 bases, and the junction held 9 bases outside the gene matches. CDR3 length: 16 residues.

This chain's CDR3 is CASSLVLEDTQYF. CDR3 DNA: TGTGCCAGCAGCTTAGTTCTTGAGGATACGCAGTATTTT. The J gene is TRBJ2-3, the V gene TRBV7-7, with D unresolved. Germline CDR1 SSHAT, CDR2 FNYEAQ (reference sequence). This CDR3 spans 13 amino acids. The V and J ends lost 1 base and 6 bases respectively, with 8 bases between them.

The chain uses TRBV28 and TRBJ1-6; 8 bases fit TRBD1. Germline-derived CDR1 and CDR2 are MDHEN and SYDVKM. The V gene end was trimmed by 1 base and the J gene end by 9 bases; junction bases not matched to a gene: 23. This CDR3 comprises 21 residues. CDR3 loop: CASSLLWGQWGQVKEISPLHF. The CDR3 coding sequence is TGTGCCAGCAGTTTATTGTGGGGACAGTGGGGACAGGTTAAGGAAATTTCACCCCTCCACTTT.

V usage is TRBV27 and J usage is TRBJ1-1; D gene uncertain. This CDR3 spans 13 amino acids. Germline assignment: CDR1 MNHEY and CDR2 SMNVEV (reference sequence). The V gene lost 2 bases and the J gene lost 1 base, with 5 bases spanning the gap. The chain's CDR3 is CASSLRQNTEAFF. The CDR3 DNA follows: TGTGCCAGCAGTTTAAGACAGAACACTGAAGCTTTCTTT.

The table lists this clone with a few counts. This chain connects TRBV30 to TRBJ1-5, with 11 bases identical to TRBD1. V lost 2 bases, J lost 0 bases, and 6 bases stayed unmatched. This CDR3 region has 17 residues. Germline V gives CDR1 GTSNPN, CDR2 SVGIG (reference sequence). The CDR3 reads CAWSKGTGGYSNQPQHF. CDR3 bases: TGTGCCTGGAGTAAGGGGACAGGGGGTTATAGCAATCAGCCCCAGCATTTT.

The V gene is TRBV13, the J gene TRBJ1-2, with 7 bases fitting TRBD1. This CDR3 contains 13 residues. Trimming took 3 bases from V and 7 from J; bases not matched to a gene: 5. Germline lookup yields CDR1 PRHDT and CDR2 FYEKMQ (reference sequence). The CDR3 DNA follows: TGTGCCAGCAGCTTTACAGGGGCCGGTGGCTACACCTTC. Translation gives CASSFTGAGGYTF. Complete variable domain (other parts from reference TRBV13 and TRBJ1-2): AAGVIQSPRHLIKEKRETATLKCYPIPRHDTVYWYQQGPGQDPQFLISFYEKMQSDKGSIPDRFSAQQFSDYHSELNMSSLELGDSALYFCASSFTGAGGYTFGSGTRLTVV.

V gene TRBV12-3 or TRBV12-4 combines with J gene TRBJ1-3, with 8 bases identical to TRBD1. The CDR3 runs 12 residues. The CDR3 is CATDRAGNTIYF. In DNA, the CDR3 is TGTGCTACGGACAGGGCGGGAAACACCATATATTTT.

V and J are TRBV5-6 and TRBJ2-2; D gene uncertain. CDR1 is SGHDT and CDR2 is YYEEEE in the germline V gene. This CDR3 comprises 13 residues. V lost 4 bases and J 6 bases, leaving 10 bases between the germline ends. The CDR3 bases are TGTGCCAGCAGCCTCCCTTGGCCCGGGGAGCTGTTTTTT. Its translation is CASSLPWPGELFF.